What follows describes a single T cell receptor beta chain. Repertoires were generated with immunoSEQ multiplex PCR, while TCRdb's copy carries only in-frame clones and drops some. The sample has around 160,000 clones, 80% seen once; the top ten hold under 7%. The CDR3 is 13 residues long. With 1 base removed from V and 10 bases from J, the gap between germline ends came to 13 bases. This specimen belongs to a study of blood T cell repertoires in COVID-19. Those enrolled, adults aged 18 to 89 years, came from about two dozen US areas. This sequence was found in a man aged 40-49 years who had recovered from COVID-19. The sequenced sample consisted of PBMCs or T cells enriched from blood (not recorded which). The chain employs TRBV12-3 or TRBV12-4 and TRBJ1-1, with unresolved D. This CDR3 is CASSLDRLGGAFF. CDR3 nucleotide sequence: TGTGCCAGCAGTTTAGACCGCCTCGGTGGAGCTTTCTTT.